These 14 T cell receptor beta chains were all obtained from the same sample, sequenced in a study of identical twins. TCRdb reprocessed the 5' RACE reads via MiXCR and lists one record per CDR3 protein. The sample shows hundreds of thousands of distinct CDR3 sequences, just under 9.5% of them seen only once. The sample was also reused in another study, on yellow fever vaccine responses in identical twins.

The sample comprised CD8+ T cells sorted from blood. Every receptor here comes from a woman between 18 and 30 years old in good health.

The chain couples TRBV6-1 to TRBJ1-6; D not resolved. CDR3 size: 14 residues. CDR1 and CDR2 from the germline V gene are MNHNS and SASEGT. The ends were cut back, 5 bases at V and 6 bases at J, with 11 bases in the middle. CDR3: CASSQRVGNSPLHF. CDR3 sequence (DNA): TGTGCCAGCAGTCAAAGGGTCGGTAATTCACCCCTCCACTTT.

This clonotype was observed many times. The rearrangement joins TRBV12-3 or TRBV12-4 to TRBJ2-2; D is possibly TRBD1 (5 bases). The V end lost 7 bases, the J end lost 2 bases, and 11 bases lay between the germline ends. This CDR3 is 14 amino acids long. CDR3 sequence reads: CASTGQGNTGELFF. CDR3 in DNA: TGTGCCAGCACAGGCCAGGGTAACACCGGGGAGCTGTTTTTT.

In this sample, this clonotype turned up a few times. V usage is TRBV2 and J usage is TRBJ1-4, with D possibly being TRBD1 (5 bases). V lost 6 bases, J lost 0 bases, and 11 bases lay in between. CDR1 and CDR2 (germline): SNHLY, FYNNEI. The CDR3 covers 15 residues. The CDR3 loop reads CASRLTATTNEKLFF. CDR3 bases: TGTGCCAGCAGACTGACAGCTACAACTAATGAAAAACTGTTTTTT. The variable domain in full, completed from reference TRBV2 and TRBJ1-4, reads EPEVTQTPSHQVTQMGQEVILRCVPISNHLYFYWYRQILGQKVEFLVSFYNNEISEKSEIFDDQFSVERPDGSNFTLKIRSTKLEDSAMYFCASRLTATTNEKLFFGSGTQLSVL.

This clonotype was seen ten or more times. The chain employs TRBV4-3 and TRBJ1-5; 8 bases map to TRBD1. The germline gives CDR1 LGHNA, CDR2 YSLEER. Trimming cost V 4 bases and J 6 bases; bases outside gene matches: 2. The CDR3 is 13 residues long. The CDR3 sequence: CASSLDRGQPQHF. CDR3 DNA: TGCGCCAGCAGCCTTGACAGGGGTCAGCCCCAGCATTTT.

This clonotype has a count of ten or more. The chain uses TRBV7-2 and TRBJ2-7; possibly TRBD1 or TRBD2 for D (5 bases each). The germline gives CDR1 SGHTA, CDR2 FQGNSA. The CDR3 extends over 13 amino acids. Deletions cut 4 bases from V and 3 bases from J, with 10 bases between. The DNA of the CDR3 is TGTGCCAGCAGCTCCCGGGGCAACTACGAGCAGTACTTC. It codes for CASSSRGNYEQYF.

V and J are TRBV5-6 and TRBJ1-4; TRBD1 matches at 10 bases. Germline CDR1 is SGHDT and CDR2 is YYEEEE. The CDR3 runs 17 residues. Trimming removed 3 bases from V and 7 bases from J; junction bases left unmatched: 12. CDR3 residues: CASSSQLQTGGREKLFF. Written as DNA, the CDR3 is TGTGCCAGCAGCTCCCAACTACAGACAGGGGGCCGTGAAAAACTGTTTTTT.

This clonotype was recorded only once. The chain carries TRBV7-9 and TRBJ2-2; D call uncertain. The CDR3 contains 12 residues. The V gene lost 1 base and the J gene lost 9 bases, with 6 bases spanning the gap. Per germline, CDR1 SEHNR and CDR2 FQNEAQ (reference sequence). The CDR3, as DNA: TGTGCCAGCAGCTTAGAAGGGTGGGAGCTGTTTTTT. Protein: CASSLEGWELFF.

This clonotype occurred many times. This rearrangement joins TRBV2 to TRBJ2-1; a possible D gene is TRBD1 (6 bases). The CDR3 extends over 10 amino acids. CDR1 is SNHLY, CDR2 FYNNEI, per germline. Trimming took off 8 bases at V and 15 bases at J, with 14 bases between the two ends. The CDR3 loop is CASEGHLPFF. In DNA, the CDR3 is TGTGCCAGCGAGGGACATCTCCCGTTCTTC.

This clonotype came up many times. The rearrangement links TRBV29-1 to TRBJ2-7, with 9 bases matching TRBD1. The CDR3 spans 15 residues. Germline loops: CDR1 SQVTM, CDR2 ANQGSEA. V was pared by 3 bases and J by 6 bases, with 12 bases of the junction left unmatched. The CDR3 sequence: CSVELPGQGIVEQYF. In DNA, the CDR3 is TGCAGCGTTGAGCTACCGGGACAGGGAATCGTCGAGCAGTACTTC.

At least ten counts were recorded for this clonotype. CDR3 in amino acids: CASSLGRADRGEKLFF. DNA of the CDR3: TGTGCCAGCAGCTTAGGACGGGCGGACCGGGGAGAAAAACTGTTTTTT. The chain links TRBV7-8 to TRBJ1-4, with unresolved D. The V and J ends lost 1 base and 8 bases respectively, with 17 bases between them. The CDR3 has 16 residues. Germline V gene lookup returns CDR1 SGHVS and CDR2 FQNEAQ.

This chain connects TRBV5-6 to TRBJ2-4; weak D call: TRBD1 (6 bases). From germline, CDR1 is SGHDT and CDR2 YYEEEE. The ends were cut back, 0 bases at V and 0 bases at J, with 10 bases in the middle. This CDR3 region has 16 residues. The CDR3 region has the DNA TGTGCCAGCAGCTTGGAAGGGGGAATAGCCAAAAACATTCAGTACTTC. As protein: CASSLEGGIAKNIQYF.

The J gene is TRBJ2-1, the V gene TRBV13; 9 bases are shared with TRBD2. Germline V gene data show CDR1 as PRHDT and CDR2 as FYEKMQ (reference sequence). J was trimmed by 3 bases and V by 1 base; bases with no gene match: 4. The CDR3 totals 16 residues. The CDR3 reads CASSLELAGLYNEQFF. For the CDR3, the DNA is TGTGCCAGCAGCTTAGAGCTAGCGGGGCTCTACAATGAGCAGTTCTTC.

This clonotype was recorded a few times. The chain combines TRBV15 with TRBJ2-1; the D gene could be TRBD1 or TRBD2 (5 bases each). The germline V gene has CDR1 LNHNV and CDR2 YYDKDF (reference sequence). The CDR3 is made up of 17 amino acids. Trimming took 0 bases from V and 3 from J, leaving 15 bases between them. CDR3 DNA sequence: TGTGCCACCAGCAGAGAGGTTGGGGACCCATACTACAATGAGCAGTTCTTC. It specifies CATSREVGDPYYNEQFF.

The chain links TRBV7-2 to TRBJ2-5; D not resolved. The V gene's germline CDR1 is SGHTA and CDR2 FQGNSA. With 5 bases removed from V and 5 bases from J, the gap between germline ends came to 15 bases. There are 14 residues in the CDR3. The CDR3 reads CASSPLLLAETQYF. The CDR3 DNA is TGTGCCAGCAGCCCCCTCCTCCTGGCGGAGACCCAGTACTTC.